This TCR beta chain came from a study of T-cell memory formation after mild COVID-19. TCRdb called the 5' RACE reads again in MiXCR, with one record for every CDR3 protein. The sample lists 450,000 to 700,000 distinct CDR3 sequences, under 20% seen once, with around 12% in the top ten. Note on this clonotype: Antigen specificity is unknown.

The germline V gene encodes CDR1 MGHRA and CDR2 YSYEKL. The V end was cut by 7 bases, the J end by 1 base, with 16 bases between. The CDR3 consists of 16 residues. Study outcomes and limitations: Cross-reactive memory apparently joined, as some responding clones appeared in pre-infection memory. Whereas later expanders leaned CD4+, clones contracting day 15 to 85 showed a balanced CD4/CD8 makeup.

This TCR was sampled from an adult woman who had mild COVID-19 (a few samples of this study predate the infection). Cell type and time point are not known. The specimen was PBMCs or a T cell subset sorted from them (not recorded which). This chain uses TRBV4-1 with TRBJ2-2; TRBD1 might be the D (6 bases). The CDR3, as DNA: TGCGCCAGCAACGCGCCTCTGACAGGGAACACCGGGGAGCTGTTTTTT. Translating it yields CASNAPLTGNTGELFF.